This TCR beta chain was sequenced for a study of blood T cells in healthy people across ages. About the research overall: For every two T cells, template switching captured about one barcoded beta molecule.

Combining a sample-barcoded 5' primer with a J-beta primer mix, a second PCR ran for roughly 7 to 12 cycles. Every individual sample yielded 2.5 million or more paired-end reads (each containing CDR3). TCRdb passed the 5' RACE reads through MiXCR, listing each CDR3 protein once. This sample has about 970,000 distinct CDR3 sequences, with roughly 51% found just once. Concerning this clonotype itself: At one of its ends the junction is not consistent with the germline gene, which may arise from a read error.

Drawing of peripheral blood yielded about 10 milliliters from each donor. Extracted total RNA amounted to at least 5.5 micrograms for each sample. The sequence was obtained from a woman in her sixties or seventies in good health. The specimen sequenced was blood.

This CDR3 is CASSLAGANTEAFF. CDR3 in DNA: TGTGCCAGCAGCTTGGCCGGAGCGAACACTGAAGCTTTCTTT. The chain joins TRBV5-1 to TRBJ1-1, with D unresolved. CDR1 and CDR2 (germline): SGHRS, YFSETQ. The CDR3 is made up of 14 amino acids.